This is a list of T cell receptor beta chains from one sample in a study of shared clonotypes between healthy human individuals. Libraries were prepared by immunoSEQ multiplex PCR; TCRdb keeps only in-frame clonotypes and omits some of them. The repertoire has around 1,900,000 clones, 90% to 95% of them found once; the top ten carry under 2%. The sample comprised naive CD8+ T cells from PBMCs. These receptors all stem from a man between 18 and 29 years old in good health. Some clones in this sample may be carry-over from other donors' samples. Each CDR3 is given with its conserved first and last residue. The D gene is left open where the match is weak. Expanded clones get a size class; other rows say once, few or many, or leave the size out.

>NA|TRBV11-2|TRBD2|TRBJ2-3
CASSIPGLAAYTDTQYF
TGTGCCAGCAGCATACCCGGGCTAGCGGCTTACACAGATACGCAGTATTTT
>NA|TRBV7-3|TRBD2|TRBJ2-5
CASSLRAGVRETQYF
TGTGCCAGCAGCTTAAGGGCGGGGGTTCGGGAGACCCAGTACTTC
>NA|TRBV30|NA|TRBJ2-7
CAWSVRTADYEQYF
TGTGCCTGGAGTGTACGGACCGCGGACTACGAGCAGTACTTC
>NA|TRBV10-3|NA|TRBJ2-3
CATERNGGDTQYF
TGTGCCACCGAGCGGAATGGGGGAGATACGCAGTATTTT
>NA|TRBV30|NA|TRBJ2-1
CAWSVGLAEQFF
TGTGCCTGGAGTGTCGGTCTGGCTGAGCAGTTCTTC
>NA|TRBV5-6|TRBD2|TRBJ2-7
CASSSGAGLASYEQYF
TGTGCCAGCAGCTCAGGGGCGGGACTAGCGTCGTACGAGCAGTACTTC
>NA|TRBV5-1|NA|TRBJ1-4
CASSLSFTDEKLFF
TGCGCCAGCAGCTTGAGTTTCACGGATGAAAAACTGTTTTTT
>NA|TRBV11-2|TRBD2|TRBJ2-7
CASSSGGLAGDSYEQYF
TGTGCCAGCAGCTCCGGGGGACTAGCGGGAGACTCCTACGAGCAGTACTTC
>once|TRBV21-1|NA|TRBJ2-1
CASSCPLPNDIDNEQFF
TGTGCCAGCAGCTGTCCCCTCCCTAACGACATCGACAATGAGCAGTTCTTC
>NA|TRBV29-1|NA|TRBJ1-1
CSVPGPGTEAFF
TGCAGCGTTCCGGGACCCGGCACTGAAGCTTTCTTT
>NA|TRBV19|NA|TRBJ2-2
CASSISTPGGELFF
TGTGCCAGTAGTATCTCGACACCCGGCGGGGAGCTGTTTTTT
>NA|TRBV7-9|NA|TRBJ2-7
CASSPGTPWEQYF
TGTGCCAGCAGCCCCGGGACCCCGTGGGAGCAGTACTTC
>NA|TRBV27|TRBD1|TRBJ1-2
CASSLLQGAHGYTF
TGTGCCAGCAGTTTATTACAGGGGGCCCATGGCTACACCTTC
>NA|TRBV18|NA|TRBJ1-1
CASSPTGLNTEAFF
TGTGCCAGCTCACCTACAGGATTGAACACTGAAGCTTTCTTT
>NA|TRBV11-3|NA|TRBJ2-7
CASSLRDHEQYF
TGTGCCAGCAGCTTAAGGGATCACGAGCAGTACTTC
>NA|TRBV7-9|TRBD2|TRBJ2-2
CASSLASGTGELFF
TGTGCCAGCAGCTTGGCTAGCGGGACCGGGGAGCTGTTTTTT
>NA|TRBV23-1|TRBD2|TRBJ2-1
CASSQFRLAGGTDYNEQFF
TGCGCCAGCAGTCAATTCCGCCTAGCGGGAGGAACCGACTACAATGAGCAGTTCTTC
>once|TRBV7-3|NA|TRBJ2-3
CASSYTDTQYF
TGTGCCAGCAGCTACACAGATACGCAGTATTTT
>once|TRBV9|NA|TRBJ1-3
CASSVSGSGNTIYF
TGTGCCAGCAGCGTAAGCGGTTCTGGAAACACCATATATTTT
>once|TRBV7-3|TRBD1|TRBJ1-1
CASSLIPRGRNTEAFF
TGTGCCAGCAGCTTAATCCCCAGGGGGAGGAACACTGAAGCTTTCTTT
>NA|TRBV25-1|NA|TRBJ2-7
CASTHSGVGVYEQYF
TGTGCCAGCACCCACTCCGGGGTAGGTGTTTACGAGCAGTACTTC
>NA|TRBV6-1|NA|TRBJ1-1
CASSELAGGNTEAFF
TGTGCCAGCAGTGAATTGGCGGGAGGGAACACTGAAGCTTTCTTT
>NA|TRBV28|NA|TRBJ2-7
CASGRPGSSYEQYF
TGTGCCAGCGGTCGGCCAGGGAGCTCCTACGAGCAGTACTTC
>NA|TRBV28|TRBD2|TRBJ2-7
CASSSPTSGRQITYEQYF
TGTGCCAGCAGTTCTCCGACTAGCGGGAGGCAAATTACCTACGAGCAGTACTTC
>NA|TRBV18|NA|TRBJ2-2
CASSLETHPNTGELFF
TGTGCCAGCTCACTGGAGACACATCCGAACACCGGGGAGCTGTTTTTT
>NA|TRBV5-1|TRBD2|TRBJ2-7
CASSFGPAGPYEQYF
TGCGCCAGCAGCTTTGGGCCAGCGGGGCCCTACGAGCAGTACTTC
>once|TRBV9|NA|TRBJ2-7
CASSVGQGRAYEQYF
TGTGCCAGCAGCGTAGGTCAGGGGAGGGCCTACGAGCAGTACTTC